Below, 5 T cell receptor beta chains from the same sample are listed, as sequenced in a study of control samples from healthy donors and cancer patients. TCRdb's copy holds only in-frame clones and misses some; the assay was immunoSEQ multiplex PCR. Of 55,000 to 70,000 clones listed, approximately 90% were seen once; the top ten hold 0.8% to 1%. The specimen was PBMCs. The receptors shown here come from a man under 40 with colorectal cancer.

The rearrangement uses TRBV7-6 and TRBJ1-3, with a weak D call TRBD1 (6 bases). CDR3 length equals 16 residues. Germline CDR1 SGHVS, CDR2 FNYEAQ. V was trimmed by 4 bases and J by 0 bases, leaving 13 bases between them. DNA of the CDR3: TGTGCCAGCAGCTCAGGACAGCTTAGCTCTGGAAACACCATATATTTT. This encodes CASSSGQLSSGNTIYF.

The chain employs TRBV15 and TRBJ2-1, with 10 bases lining up with TRBD1. Germline V gene lookup returns CDR1 LNHNV and CDR2 YYDKDF (reference sequence). V was clipped by 8 bases and J by 6 bases; unmatched bases: 4. The CDR3 runs to 13 residues. CDR3 in DNA: TGTGCCACCCGACAGGGGGCCTCCAATGAGCAGTTCTTC. Its protein is CATRQGASNEQFF.

The chain recombines TRBV6-2 or TRBV6-3 with TRBJ1-1; a weak D match, TRBD1 (6 bases). The CDR3 is made up of 12 amino acids. The V end was cut by 2 bases, the J end by 10 bases, with 11 bases between. Germline assignment: CDR1 MNHEY and CDR2 SVGEGT. The CDR3 is CASSYPQGRAFF. In DNA, the CDR3 is TGTGCCAGCAGTTACCCGCAGGGGCGAGCTTTCTTT.

This clone has only one observation. The chain has TRBV4-1 and TRBJ1-2; D is unresolved. The CDR3 runs to 15 residues. V lost 0 bases to trimming and J lost 6 bases, with 14 bases between them. Germline V gene lookup returns CDR1 MGHRA and CDR2 YSYEKL. The CDR3 sequence: CASSQDRGNGNGYTF. CDR3 DNA sequence: TGCGCCAGCAGCCAAGATCGGGGAAACGGGAATGGCTACACCTTC.

Note on this clone: A read error may produce the germline difference seen at one junction end. The chain uses TRBV12-3 or TRBV12-4 and TRBJ2-4, with a possible D match to TRBD2 (5 bases). There are 12 residues in the CDR3. CDR3 region: CASSLDGSPRNF. For the CDR3, the DNA is TGTGCCAGCAGTTTAGATGGGAGTCCCCGGAACTTC.